This TCR beta chain was captured by sequencing in a study of radiotherapy plus CTLA-4 blockade in lung cancer. Study-level information: Objective responses occurred in around 18% of patients; 31% had disease control.

The study's findings and limits: Expansion of tumor-derived TCR clones was observed in blood after radiotherapy plus ipilimumab.

Concerning this clone itself: Its specificity is unknown.

Trimming removed 6 bases from V and 0 bases from J; junction bases left unmatched: 12. There are 19 residues in the CDR3. CDR1 and CDR2 (germline): SGHAT, FQNNGV. Clones were sequenced by immunoSEQ multiplex PCR, and TCRdb holds only the in-frame ones, with some missing. There are some 66,000 clones in the sample; under 85% occur only once, and about 4.3% lies in the top ten. The study gave focal radiation plus ipilimumab CTLA-4 blockade to patients with chemo-refractory metastatic non-small-cell lung cancer. This receptor was obtained from a human donor with non-small cell lung cancer who had a partial response to radiotherapy plus ipilimumab. The gene calls are TRBV11-2 and TRBJ2-5; 14 positions agree with TRBD2. The sample consisted of peripheral blood, taken from a patient treated with radiotherapy plus ipilimumab. The CDR3 DNA is TGTGCCAGCAGTCCCACGGGGACTAGCGGGAGCCTGTACCAAGAGACCCAGTACTTC. Translation gives CASSPTGTSGSLYQETQYF.